This TCR beta chain derives from a study of long-term antiretroviral therapy in people with HIV. Whole-study results and caveats: ART adherence was not documented, and neither viral resistance nor therapy changes had any data. Dominating the repertoire at all time points were the clones that expanded before ART. Repertoires in HIV (unlike those of controls) had narrower CDR3 length ranges.

Note on this clone: Its antigen is still unknown.

Version v3.0 of the immunoSEQ assay was performed at survey level. Per-sample TRB depth target: 40,000-50,000 T-cell genomes. Sequencing was performed with immunoSEQ multiplex PCR; in TCRdb, only in-frame clones are kept and a portion is missing. The data hold roughly 28,000 clones, with roughly 92% observed a single time. The source is a man aged 18-30 years with HIV. The sequencing here drew on unsorted PBMCs, taken 3.1 years after starting antiretroviral therapy.

The CDR3 loop reads CAGLGGESTNEKLFF. The DNA of the CDR3 is TGTGCGGGACTGGGGGGCGAATCAACTAATGAAAAACTGTTTTTT. J is TRBJ1-4 and V is TRBV9; D may be TRBD1 (6 bases). CDR3 size: 15 residues. Germline assignment: CDR1 SGDLS and CDR2 YYNGEE.